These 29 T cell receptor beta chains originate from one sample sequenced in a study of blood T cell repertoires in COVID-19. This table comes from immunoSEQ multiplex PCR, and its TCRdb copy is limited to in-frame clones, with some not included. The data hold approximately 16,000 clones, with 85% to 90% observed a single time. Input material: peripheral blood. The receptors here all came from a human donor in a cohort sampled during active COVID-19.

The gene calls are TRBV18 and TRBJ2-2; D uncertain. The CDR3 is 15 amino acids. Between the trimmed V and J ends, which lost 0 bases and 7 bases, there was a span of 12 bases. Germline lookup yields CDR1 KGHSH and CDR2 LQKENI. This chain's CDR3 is CASSPPAPSRGELFF. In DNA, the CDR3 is TGTGCCAGCTCACCACCGGCTCCGTCTCGCGGGGAGCTGTTTTTT.

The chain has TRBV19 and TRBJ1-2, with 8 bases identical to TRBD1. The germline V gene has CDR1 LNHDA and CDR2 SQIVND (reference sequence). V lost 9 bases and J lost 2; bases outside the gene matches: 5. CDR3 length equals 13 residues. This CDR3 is CASATGVNYGYTF. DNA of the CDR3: TGTGCCAGCGCGACAGGGGTGAACTATGGCTACACCTTC.

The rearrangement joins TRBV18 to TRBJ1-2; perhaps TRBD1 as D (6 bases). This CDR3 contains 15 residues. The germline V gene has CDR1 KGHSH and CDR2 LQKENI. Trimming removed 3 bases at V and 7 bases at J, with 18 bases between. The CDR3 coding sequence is TGTGCCAGCTCACCCCGACAGGATGAAGTCATTGGCTACACCTTC. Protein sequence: CASSPRQDEVIGYTF.

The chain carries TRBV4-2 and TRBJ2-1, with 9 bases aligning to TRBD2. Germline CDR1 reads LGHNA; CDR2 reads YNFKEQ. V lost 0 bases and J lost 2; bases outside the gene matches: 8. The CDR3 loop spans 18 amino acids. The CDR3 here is CASSQDRRRGGPYNEQFF. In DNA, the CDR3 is TGTGCCAGCAGCCAAGATCGGAGGCGGGGGGGCCCCTACAATGAGCAGTTCTTC.

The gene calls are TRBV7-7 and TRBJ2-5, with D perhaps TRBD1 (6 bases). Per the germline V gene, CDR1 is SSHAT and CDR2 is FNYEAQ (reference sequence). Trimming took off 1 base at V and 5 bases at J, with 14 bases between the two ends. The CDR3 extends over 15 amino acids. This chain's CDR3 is CASSLVISGAETQYF. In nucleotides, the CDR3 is TGTGCCAGCAGCTTAGTCATCTCAGGGGCGGAGACCCAGTACTTC.

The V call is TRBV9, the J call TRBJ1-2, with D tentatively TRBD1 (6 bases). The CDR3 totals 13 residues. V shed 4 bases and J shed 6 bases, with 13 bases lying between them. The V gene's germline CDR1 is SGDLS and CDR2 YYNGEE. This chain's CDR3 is CASSPRQENGYTF. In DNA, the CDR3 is TGTGCCAGCAGCCCTCGACAGGAAAATGGCTACACCTTC. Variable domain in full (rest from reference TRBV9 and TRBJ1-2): DSGVTQTPKHLITATGQRVTLRCSPRSGDLSVYWYQQSLDQGLQFLIQYYNGEERAKGNILERFSAQQFPDLHSELNLSSLELGDSALYFCASSPRQENGYTFGSGTRLTVV.

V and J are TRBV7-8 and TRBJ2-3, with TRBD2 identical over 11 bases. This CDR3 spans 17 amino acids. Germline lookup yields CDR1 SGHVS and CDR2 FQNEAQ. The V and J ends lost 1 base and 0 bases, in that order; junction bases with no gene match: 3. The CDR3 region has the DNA TGTGCCAGCAGCTTAGAGACTAGCGGGGCAAGCACAGATACGCAGTATTTT. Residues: CASSLETSGASTDTQYF.

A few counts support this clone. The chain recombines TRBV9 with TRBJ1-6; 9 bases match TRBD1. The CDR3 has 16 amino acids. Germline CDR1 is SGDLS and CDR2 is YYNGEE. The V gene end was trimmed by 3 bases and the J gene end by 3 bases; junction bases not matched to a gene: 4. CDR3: CASSGDRGNYNSPLHF. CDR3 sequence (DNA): TGTGCCAGCAGCGGTGACAGGGGGAACTATAATTCACCCCTCCACTTT.

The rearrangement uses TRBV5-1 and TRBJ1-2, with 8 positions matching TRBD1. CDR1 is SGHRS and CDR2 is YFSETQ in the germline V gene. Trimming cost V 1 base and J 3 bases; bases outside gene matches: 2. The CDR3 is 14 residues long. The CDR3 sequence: CASSLQGADYGYTF. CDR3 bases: TGCGCCAGCAGCTTGCAGGGGGCGGACTATGGCTACACCTTC.

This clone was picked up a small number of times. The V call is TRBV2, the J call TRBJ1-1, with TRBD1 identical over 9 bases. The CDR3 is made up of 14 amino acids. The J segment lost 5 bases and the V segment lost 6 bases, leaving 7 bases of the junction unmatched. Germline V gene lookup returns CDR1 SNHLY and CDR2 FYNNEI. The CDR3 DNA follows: TGTGCCAGCAGGGGGACAGGGTGGTGGACTGAAGCTTTCTTT. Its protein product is CASRGTGWWTEAFF.

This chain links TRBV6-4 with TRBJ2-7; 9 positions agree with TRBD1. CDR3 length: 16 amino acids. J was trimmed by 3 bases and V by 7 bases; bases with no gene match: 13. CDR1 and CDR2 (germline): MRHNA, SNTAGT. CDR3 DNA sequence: TGTGCCAGCACCACAGTTGATGGGACAGGGTGCTACGAGCAGTACTTC. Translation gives CASTTVDGTGCYEQYF.

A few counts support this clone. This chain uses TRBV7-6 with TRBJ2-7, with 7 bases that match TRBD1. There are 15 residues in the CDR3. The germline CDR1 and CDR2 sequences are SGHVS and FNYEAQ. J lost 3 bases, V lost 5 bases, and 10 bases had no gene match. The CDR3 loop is CASSLESGQRYEQYF. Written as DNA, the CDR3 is TGTGCCAGCAGCCTAGAATCGGGACAGCGCTACGAGCAGTACTTC.

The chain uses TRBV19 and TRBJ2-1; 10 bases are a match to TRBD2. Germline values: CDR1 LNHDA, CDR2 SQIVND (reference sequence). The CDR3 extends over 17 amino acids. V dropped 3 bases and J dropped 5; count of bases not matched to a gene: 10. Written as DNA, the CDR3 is TGTGCCAGTAGTATGTGGGGGAGCGGGGGGGCCCACAATGAGCAGTTCTTC. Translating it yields CASSMWGSGGAHNEQFF.

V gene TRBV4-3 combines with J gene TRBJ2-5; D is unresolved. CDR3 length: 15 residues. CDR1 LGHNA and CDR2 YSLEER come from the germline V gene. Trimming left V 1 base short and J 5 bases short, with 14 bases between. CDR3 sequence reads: CASSQGAGLGETQYF. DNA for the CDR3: TGCGCCAGCAGCCAAGGGGCCGGTCTTGGCGAGACCCAGTACTTC.

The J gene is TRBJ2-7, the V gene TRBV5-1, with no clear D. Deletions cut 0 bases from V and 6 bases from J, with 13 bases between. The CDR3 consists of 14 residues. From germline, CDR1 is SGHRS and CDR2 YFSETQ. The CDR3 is CASSLAVSSPEQYF. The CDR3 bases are TGCGCCAGCAGCTTGGCAGTGTCCTCCCCCGAGCAGTACTTC.

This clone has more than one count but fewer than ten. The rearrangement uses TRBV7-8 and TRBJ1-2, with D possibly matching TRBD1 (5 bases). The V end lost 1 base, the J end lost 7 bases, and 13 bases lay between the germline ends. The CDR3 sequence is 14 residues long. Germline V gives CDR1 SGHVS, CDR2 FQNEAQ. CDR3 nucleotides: TGTGCCAGCAGCTTAGGTGCAGGGCCCCCTGGCTACACCTTC. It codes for CASSLGAGPPGYTF.

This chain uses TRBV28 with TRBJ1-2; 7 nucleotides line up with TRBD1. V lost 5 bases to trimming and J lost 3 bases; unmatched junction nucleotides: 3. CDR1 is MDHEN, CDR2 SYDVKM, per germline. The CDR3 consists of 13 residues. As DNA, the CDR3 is TGTGCCAGCAGTACAGGGGTGGACTATGGCTACACCTTC. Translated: CASSTGVDYGYTF.

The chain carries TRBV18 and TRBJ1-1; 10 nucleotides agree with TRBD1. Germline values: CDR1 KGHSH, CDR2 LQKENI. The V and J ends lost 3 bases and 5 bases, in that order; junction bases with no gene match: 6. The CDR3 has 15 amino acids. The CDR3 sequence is CASSPGQGSGTEAFF. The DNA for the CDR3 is TGTGCCAGCTCACCGGGACAGGGGAGTGGAACTGAAGCTTTCTTT. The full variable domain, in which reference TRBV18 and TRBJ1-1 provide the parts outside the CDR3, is NAGVMQNPRHLVRRRGQEARLRCSPMKGHSHVYWYRQLPEEGLKFMVYLQKENIIDESGMPKERFSAEFPKEGPSILRIQQVVRGDSAAYFCASSPGQGSGTEAFFGQGTRLTVV.

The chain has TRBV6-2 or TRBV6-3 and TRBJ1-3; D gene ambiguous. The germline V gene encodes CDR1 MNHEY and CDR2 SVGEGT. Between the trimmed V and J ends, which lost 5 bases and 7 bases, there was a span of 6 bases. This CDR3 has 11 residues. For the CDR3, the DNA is TGTGCCAGCAGTGAGTGGAACACCATATATTTT. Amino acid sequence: CASSEWNTIYF.

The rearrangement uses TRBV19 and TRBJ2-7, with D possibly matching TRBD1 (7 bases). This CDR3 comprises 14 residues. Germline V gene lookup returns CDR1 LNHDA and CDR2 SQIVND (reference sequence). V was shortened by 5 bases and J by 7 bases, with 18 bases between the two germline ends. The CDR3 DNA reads TGTGCCAGTAGTCGACTGGAGGGGGCAGGGGAGCAGTACTTC. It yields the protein CASSRLEGAGEQYF. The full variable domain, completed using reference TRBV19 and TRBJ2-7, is DGGITQSPKYLFRKEGQNVTLSCEQNLNHDAMYWYRQDPGQGLRLIYYSQIVNDFQKGDIAEGYSVSREKKESFPLTVTSAQKNPTAFYLCASSRLEGAGEQYFGPGTRLTVT.

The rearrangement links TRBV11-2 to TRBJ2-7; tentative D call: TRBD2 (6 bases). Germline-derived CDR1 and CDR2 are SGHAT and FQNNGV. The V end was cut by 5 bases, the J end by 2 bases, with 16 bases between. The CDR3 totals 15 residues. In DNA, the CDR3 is TGTGCCAGCAGCCGTGAGCGGGCGGAGACCTACGAGCAGTACTTC. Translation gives CASSRERAETYEQYF. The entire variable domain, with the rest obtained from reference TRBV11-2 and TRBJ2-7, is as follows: EAGVAQSPRYKIIEKRQSVAFWCNPISGHATLYWYQQILGQGPKLLIQFQNNGVVDDSQLPKDRFSAERLKGVDSTLKIQPAKLEDSAVYLCASSRERAETYEQYFGPGTRLTVT.

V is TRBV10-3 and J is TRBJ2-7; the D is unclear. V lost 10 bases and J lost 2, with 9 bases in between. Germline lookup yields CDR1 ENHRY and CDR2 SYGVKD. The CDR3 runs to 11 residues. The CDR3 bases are TGTGCCACCGAAAGCGCCTACGAGCAGTACTTC. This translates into CATESAYEQYF.

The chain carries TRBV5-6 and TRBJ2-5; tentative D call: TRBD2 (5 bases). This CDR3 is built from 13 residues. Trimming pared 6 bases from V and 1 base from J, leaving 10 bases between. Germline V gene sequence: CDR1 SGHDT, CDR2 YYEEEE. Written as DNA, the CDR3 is TGTGCCAGCATGACGGGGATCCAAGAGACCCAGTACTTC. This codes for CASMTGIQETQYF.

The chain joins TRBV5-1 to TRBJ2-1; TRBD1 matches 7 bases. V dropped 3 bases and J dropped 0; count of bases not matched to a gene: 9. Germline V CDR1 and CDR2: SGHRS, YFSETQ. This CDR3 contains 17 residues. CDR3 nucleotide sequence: TGCGCCAGCAGCTCCGGTACAGGGGAACCCTCCTACAATGAGCAGTTCTTC. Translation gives CASSSGTGEPSYNEQFF.

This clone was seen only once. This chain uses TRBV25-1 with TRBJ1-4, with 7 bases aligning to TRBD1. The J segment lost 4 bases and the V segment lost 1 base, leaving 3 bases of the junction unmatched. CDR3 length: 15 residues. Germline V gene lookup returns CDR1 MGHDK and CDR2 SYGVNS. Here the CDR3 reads CASSEWAGGNEKLFF. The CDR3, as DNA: TGTGCCAGCAGTGAATGGGCAGGGGGTAATGAAAAACTGTTTTTT. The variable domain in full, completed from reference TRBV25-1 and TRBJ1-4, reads EADIYQTPRYLVIGTGKKITLECSQTMGHDKMYWYQQDPGMELHLIHYSYGVNSTEKGDLSSESTVSRIRTEHFPLTLESARPSHTSQYLCASSEWAGGNEKLFFGSGTQLSVL.

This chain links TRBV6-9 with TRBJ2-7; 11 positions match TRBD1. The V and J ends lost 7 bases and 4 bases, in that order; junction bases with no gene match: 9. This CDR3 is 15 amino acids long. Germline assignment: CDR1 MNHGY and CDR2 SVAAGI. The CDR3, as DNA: TGTGCCAGCACCGAAAGTGGGACAGGGGGATACGAGCAGTACTTC. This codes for CASTESGTGGYEQYF.

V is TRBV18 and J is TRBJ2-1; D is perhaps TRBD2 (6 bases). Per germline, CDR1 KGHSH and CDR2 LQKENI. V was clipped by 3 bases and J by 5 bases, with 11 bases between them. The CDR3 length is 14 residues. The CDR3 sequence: CASSPGTADNEQFF. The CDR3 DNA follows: TGTGCCAGCTCACCTGGGACTGCCGACAATGAGCAGTTCTTC.

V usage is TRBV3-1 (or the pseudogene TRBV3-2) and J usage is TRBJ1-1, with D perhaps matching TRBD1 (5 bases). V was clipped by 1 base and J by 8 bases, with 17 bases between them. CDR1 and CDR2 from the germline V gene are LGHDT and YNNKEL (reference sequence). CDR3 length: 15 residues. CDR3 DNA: TGTGCCAGCAGCCAAGTTTGGAGTCCGGGGGTGGAAGCTTTCTTT. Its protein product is CASSQVWSPGVEAFF.

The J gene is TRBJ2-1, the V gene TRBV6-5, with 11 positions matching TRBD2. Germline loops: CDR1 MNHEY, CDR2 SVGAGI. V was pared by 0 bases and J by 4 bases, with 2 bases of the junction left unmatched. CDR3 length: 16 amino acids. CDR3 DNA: TGTGCCAGCAGTTACTCACTAGCGGGAGTTTACAATGAGCAGTTCTTC. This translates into CASSYSLAGVYNEQFF.